The 22 T cell receptor beta chains presented below share a single source sample, sequenced in a study of shared clonotypes between healthy human individuals (dated by TCRdb to about 2020). Library construction relied on the immunoSEQ multiplex PCR assay. As stored in TCRdb, this immuneACCESS dataset retains in-frame rearrangements with V and J assigned. A fraction of the clones does not appear; measured against another copy, unresolved V genes explain less than half of the discrepancy, and the remainder lacks a known reason. Across this sample there are more than 2,000,000 clones, with 85% to 95% seen only once. The biggest ten clones account for approximately 0.4% of the sample. Sample: naive CD4+ T cells from PBMCs. Interpreted using the paper, the cell subset or site label stands for: CD45RA+ positively selected. These receptor sequences come from a man between 18 and 35 years old in good health. Some clones in this sample may be carry-over from other donors' samples.

The chain combines TRBV5-4 with TRBJ2-5; TRBD2 matches at 10 bases. Looked up from germline, CDR1 is SGHNT and CDR2 is YYREEE (reference sequence). The CDR3 contains 15 residues. The trim removed 0 bases at V and 4 bases at J, leaving 3 bases unmatched. The CDR3 coding sequence is TGTGCCAGCAGCTTGGGTCTAGCGGGAGCAGAGACCCAGTACTTC. Its translation is CASSLGLAGAETQYF.

This sequence joins TRBV9 and TRBJ1-1; tentatively, D is TRBD1 (6 bases). The CDR3 covers 15 residues. Trimming removed 0 bases at V and 5 bases at J, with 14 bases between. Per germline, CDR1 SGDLS and CDR2 YYNGEE. CDR3 sequence (DNA): TGTGCCAGCAGCGTAGGGGGCAGGGGAATGACTGAAGCTTTCTTT. Translated, it gives CASSVGGRGMTEAFF.

V is TRBV11-2 and J is TRBJ2-7; perhaps D is TRBD1 or TRBD2 (5 bases each). The germline gives CDR1 SGHAT, CDR2 FQNNGV. The length of the CDR3 is 12 residues. V was cut by 2 bases and J by 6 bases, with 8 bases left in between. In nucleotides, the CDR3 is TGTGCCAGCAGCTTATCAGGGACCGAGCAGTACTTC. This encodes CASSLSGTEQYF.

A single count supports this clone. V and J are TRBV6-1 and TRBJ2-3, with TRBD1 matching over 8 bases. The germline gives CDR1 MNHNS, CDR2 SASEGT. The V gene end was trimmed by 6 bases and the J gene end by 4 bases; junction bases not matched to a gene: 6. CDR3 size: 14 residues. The CDR3 protein is CASSNTGGSDTQYF. CDR3 nucleotides: TGTGCCAGCAGCAACACAGGGGGTTCAGATACGCAGTATTTT.

The rearrangement uses TRBV7-9 and TRBJ2-7; D may be TRBD1 or TRBD2 (5 bases each). CDR1 and CDR2 (germline): SEHNR, FQNEAQ (reference sequence). The CDR3 consists of 14 residues. Between the trimmed V and J ends, which lost 3 bases and 2 bases, there was a span of 11 bases. Written as DNA, the CDR3 is TGTGCCAGCAGCTTTGAGGGGATGCCCTACGAGCAGTACTTC. It specifies CASSFEGMPYEQYF.

This chain joins TRBV6-1 and TRBJ2-2; tentative D call: TRBD2 (5 bases). The CDR3 spans 15 residues. Trimming took off 4 bases at V and 7 bases at J, with 16 bases between the two ends. CDR1 and CDR2 (germline): MNHNS, SASEGT. CDR3 in DNA: TGTGCCAGCAGTGGGGGAGCTCTGAGATACGGGGAGCTGTTTTTT. Translated: CASSGGALRYGELFF.

This clone was detected only a few times. The rearrangement joins TRBV25-1 to TRBJ1-1; 7 nucleotides agree with TRBD1. Losses at the gene ends were 4 bases for V and 5 bases for J; bases not matched to a gene: 7. Germline CDR1 MGHDK, CDR2 SYGVNS. This CDR3 is built from 14 residues. The CDR3 region has the DNA TGTGCCAGCAGTGGGGACAGAGGGAGGACTGAAGCTTTCTTT. Translated, it gives CASSGDRGRTEAFF.

J is TRBJ1-1 and V is TRBV5-4, with D possibly matching TRBD1 (5 bases). The CDR3 length is 14 residues. The germline gives CDR1 SGHNT, CDR2 YYREEE (reference sequence). V shed 5 bases and J shed 1 base, with 12 bases lying between them. The CDR3 DNA reads as TGTGCCAGCAGACTGACAGTGACGAACACTGAAGCTTTCTTT. This encodes CASRLTVTNTEAFF.

The gene calls are TRBV11-2 and TRBJ2-4, with D possibly being TRBD2 (6 bases). Per germline, CDR1 SGHAT and CDR2 FQNNGV. CDR3 length: 15 residues. V was cut by 1 base and J by 9 bases, with 16 bases left in between. The CDR3 region is CASSLGPRDLGIQYF. The CDR3 DNA reads TGTGCCAGCAGCTTAGGGCCCCGGGACTTAGGCATTCAGTACTTC.

This chain connects TRBV21-1 to TRBJ2-7; the D call TRBD1 from the table was never checked on the DNA. TRBV21-1 constitutes a pseudogene. This CDR3 has 14 amino acids. The CDR3 DNA is TGTGCCAGCAGGGGGGGACAGGGGCCCTACGAGCAGTACTTC. Translation gives CASRGGQGPYEQYF.

V gene TRBV28 combines with J gene TRBJ1-5; D uncertain. Germline values: CDR1 MDHEN, CDR2 SYDVKM. This CDR3 comprises 12 residues. The germline V and J ends were trimmed by 5 bases and 6 bases, with 8 bases remaining between them. Here the CDR3 reads CASSLNLQPQHF. CDR3 nucleotide sequence: TGTGCCAGCAGTCTAAACCTTCAGCCCCAGCATTTT. Full variable domain (remainder filled in from reference TRBV28 and TRBJ1-5): DVKVTQSSRYLVKRTGEKVFLECVQDMDHENMFWYRQDPGLGLRLIYFSYDVKMKEKGDIPEGYSVSREKKERFSLILESASTNQTSMYLCASSLNLQPQHFGDGTRLSIL.

This clone was observed a single time. The chain employs TRBV6-1 and TRBJ2-5; weak D call: TRBD1 (6 bases). V was cut by 7 bases and J by 5 bases, with 11 bases left in between. CDR1 MNHNS and CDR2 SASEGT come from the germline V gene. This CDR3 contains 12 residues. CDR3 amino acids: CASKQGFETQYF. The DNA for the CDR3 is TGTGCCAGCAAACAGGGTTTTGAGACCCAGTACTTC.

About this clone itself: Other DNA sequences in the same sample also yield this CDR3. The chain combines TRBV7-2 with TRBJ2-7; D ambiguous. Trimming left V 5 bases short and J 2 bases short, with 13 bases between. CDR3 length: 14 residues. Germline V gives CDR1 SGHTA, CDR2 FQGNSA. CDR3 sequence: CASSLDKGPYEQYF. CDR3 nucleotides: TGTGCCAGCAGCCTCGATAAAGGCCCCTACGAGCAGTACTTC. Variable domain in full (rest from reference TRBV7-2 and TRBJ2-7): GAGVSQSPSNKVTEKGKDVELRCDPISGHTALYWYRQSLGQGLEFLIYFQGNSAPDKSGLPSDRFSAERTGGSVSTLTIQRTQQEDSAVYLCASSLDKGPYEQYFGPGTRLTVT.

This chain links TRBV11-2 with TRBJ2-3; the D gene could be TRBD1 or TRBD2 (6 bases each). Trimming removed 1 base at V and 4 bases at J, with 21 bases between. CDR3 length equals 18 residues. CDR1 SGHAT and CDR2 FQNNGV come from the germline V gene. CDR3 coding DNA: TGTGCCAGCAGCTTAGTTGCATTCAGGGGCCGGAGGGCAGATACGCAGTATTTT. This codes for CASSLVAFRGRRADTQYF.

Worth noting for this clone: The same CDR3 can be traced to other DNA sequences in this sample. This chain uses TRBV5-1 with TRBJ2-2; D perhaps matches TRBD2 (6 bases). The CDR3 is 15 residues long. CDR1 is SGHRS, CDR2 YFSETQ, per germline. Trimming removed 2 bases at V and 0 bases at J, with 8 bases between. The CDR3 DNA reads as TGCGCCAGCAGCTTCGGGAGCGCGAACACCGGGGAGCTGTTTTTT. Amino acid sequence: CASSFGSANTGELFF.

This chain uses TRBV28 with TRBJ2-1, with D possibly being TRBD2 (5 bases). The CDR3 length is 14 residues. Trimming shortened V by 7 bases and J by 0 bases, and 10 bases separated the two germline ends. Germline CDR1 is MDHEN and CDR2 is SYDVKM. CDR3 protein: CASTSFGSYNEQFF. CDR3 nucleotides: TGTGCCAGCACTAGCTTTGGCTCCTACAATGAGCAGTTCTTC.

The gene calls are TRBV11-3 and TRBJ1-1; unclear D gene. Germline CDR1 and CDR2: SGHNT and YENEEA. V was shortened by 4 bases and J by 3 bases, with 9 bases between the two germline ends. CDR3 length: 13 amino acids. This CDR3 is CASSSQLDTEAFF. CDR3 in DNA: TGTGCCAGCAGCTCTCAACTGGACACTGAAGCTTTCTTT.

V and J are TRBV2 and TRBJ2-7; no clear D gene. Per germline, CDR1 SNHLY and CDR2 FYNNEI. Trimming shortened V by 2 bases and J by 0 bases, and 8 bases separated the two germline ends. This CDR3 is 14 amino acids long. The CDR3 DNA reads as TGTGCCAGCAGTGAACAAAGCCGCTCCTACGAGCAGTACTTC. Encoded protein: CASSEQSRSYEQYF.

This clone was recorded only once. V gene TRBV5-1 combines with J gene TRBJ2-2; the D is unclear. The CDR3 runs to 16 residues. Trimming cost V 4 bases and J 2 bases, with 15 bases left between them. Germline CDR1 SGHRS, CDR2 YFSETQ. The CDR3 region has the DNA TGCGCCAGCAGCCCCGTCCAGGTTTTTAACACCGGGGAGCTGTTTTTT. Residues: CASSPVQVFNTGELFF.

The V call is TRBV28, the J call TRBJ2-4; 7 nucleotides line up with TRBD1. The CDR3 extends over 17 amino acids. V trimming: 4 bases; J trimming: 1 base; junction bases outside the gene matches: 10. Germline-derived CDR1 and CDR2 are MDHEN and SYDVKM. Here the CDR3 DNA reads TGTGCCAGCAGTTCTCACACAGGGGATGGGGCCAAAAACATTCAGTACTTC. Translation: CASSSHTGDGAKNIQYF.

The V call is TRBV28, the J call TRBJ2-1, with D maybe TRBD2 (6 bases). Between the trimmed V and J ends, which lost 3 bases and 2 bases, there was a span of 17 bases. CDR1 is MDHEN and CDR2 is SYDVKM in the germline V gene. This CDR3 comprises 17 residues. The CDR3 DNA is TGTGCCAGCAGTTTCCGGGACTTTTGGGGTGCCTACAATGAGCAGTTCTTC. Protein: CASSFRDFWGAYNEQFF. The full variable domain, in which reference TRBV28 and TRBJ2-1 provide the parts outside the CDR3, is DVKVTQSSRYLVKRTGEKVFLECVQDMDHENMFWYRQDPGLGLRLIYFSYDVKMKEKGDIPEGYSVSREKKERFSLILESASTNQTSMYLCASSFRDFWGAYNEQFFGPGTRLTVL.

V is TRBV6-1 and J is TRBJ2-5; D is unresolved. Trimming took off 2 bases at V and 5 bases at J, with 6 bases between the two ends. The germline V gene encodes CDR1 MNHNS and CDR2 SASEGT. This CDR3 spans 12 amino acids. CDR3: CASSEYPETQYF. CDR3 coding DNA: TGTGCCAGCAGTGAATATCCGGAGACCCAGTACTTC.